The rows below give T cell receptor beta chains drawn from one sample of a study of blood T cell repertoires in COVID-19. Here immunoSEQ multiplex PCR was the method, and the copy in TCRdb shows in-frame clones only, minus some. The sample shows 100,000 to 150,000 clones, approximately 83% of them seen only once. Sequencing input: peripheral blood. The receptors were sampled from a woman of 80 years or more with acute or convalescent COVID-19. The CDR3 runs from the conserved cysteine through the conserved F or W. Fields, in order: clone size, J gene, V gene, D gene, CDR3 protein, CDR3 DNA. A D gene is named only where the DNA matches it firmly. Rows may omit the clone size; those that give it use once, few, many or a size class.

abundance: -; j_gene: TRBJ1-2; v_gene: TRBV19; d_gene: TRBD1; CDR3aa: CASSWVGQFGYTF; CDR3nt: TGTGCCAGTAGTTGGGTGGGACAGTTTGGCTACACCTTC
abundance: once; j_gene: TRBJ1-2; v_gene: TRBV9; d_gene: -; CDR3aa: CASSVGSAGAGYGYTF; CDR3nt: TGTGCCAGCAGCGTAGGAAGTGCGGGGGCAGGCTATGGCTACACCTTC
abundance: -; j_gene: TRBJ1-1; v_gene: TRBV5-5; d_gene: -; CDR3aa: CASSLGLGRENTEAFF; CDR3nt: TGTGCCAGCAGCTTAGGATTAGGGCGGGAGAACACTGAGGCTTTCTTT
abundance: -; j_gene: TRBJ1-2; v_gene: TRBV10-2; d_gene: -; CDR3aa: CASSENRYYGYTF; CDR3nt: TGCGCCAGCAGTGAGAACAGATACTATGGCTACACCTTC
abundance: -; j_gene: TRBJ1-1; v_gene: TRBV7-3; d_gene: -; CDR3aa: CASSVYREANTEAFF; CDR3nt: TGTGCCAGCAGCGTATACAGGGAAGCGAACACTGAAGCTTTCTTT
abundance: -; j_gene: TRBJ2-7; v_gene: TRBV27; d_gene: -; CDR3aa: CASSLEQAEYF; CDR3nt: TGTGCCAGCAGTTTAGAACAGGCTGAGTACTTC
abundance: -; j_gene: TRBJ1-2; v_gene: TRBV7-2; d_gene: TRBD1; CDR3aa: CASSVDRGRVYGYTF; CDR3nt: TGTGCCAGCAGCGTAGACAGGGGGCGCGTCTATGGCTACACCTTC
abundance: -; j_gene: TRBJ1-1; v_gene: TRBV4-1; d_gene: TRBD1; CDR3aa: CASSRTGTGMNTEAFF; CDR3nt: TGCGCCAGCAGCCGAACCGGGACAGGGATGAACACTGAAGCTTTCTTT
abundance: -; j_gene: TRBJ1-1; v_gene: TRBV5-1; d_gene: -; CDR3aa: CASSLDGRGATEAFF; CDR3nt: TGCGCCAGCAGCTTGGATGGCAGGGGAGCCACTGAAGCTTTCTTT
abundance: -; j_gene: TRBJ1-1; v_gene: TRBV5-1; d_gene: TRBD1; CDR3aa: CASRPGTGSFAAFF; CDR3nt: TGCGCCAGCAGGCCGGGGACAGGGAGTTTTGCAGCTTTCTTT
abundance: -; j_gene: TRBJ1-2; v_gene: TRBV29-1; d_gene: TRBD1; CDR3aa: CSGQTGNYGYTF; CDR3nt: TGCAGCGGACAGACAGGGAACTATGGCTACACCTTC
abundance: -; j_gene: TRBJ2-5; v_gene: TRBV3-1/TRBV3-2; d_gene: TRBD2; CDR3aa: CASNDLAGRETQYF; CDR3nt: TGTGCCAGCAACGATTTAGCGGGGAGGGAGACCCAGTACTTC
abundance: -; j_gene: TRBJ1-1; v_gene: TRBV11-2; d_gene: -; CDR3aa: CASSLGLLNTEAFF; CDR3nt: TGTGCCAGCAGCCTAGGACTGTTGAACACTGAAGCTTTCTTT
abundance: -; j_gene: TRBJ2-5; v_gene: TRBV5-1; d_gene: -; CDR3aa: CASSLETGGGYQETQYF; CDR3nt: TGCGCCAGCAGCTTGGAAACAGGGGGAGGGTACCAAGAGACCCAGTACTTC
abundance: -; j_gene: TRBJ1-2; v_gene: TRBV5-1; d_gene: TRBD1; CDR3aa: CASSLEGTGGSGYTF; CDR3nt: TGCGCCAGCAGCTTGGAAGGGACAGGGGGAAGTGGCTACACCTTC
abundance: -; j_gene: TRBJ2-3; v_gene: TRBV4-3; d_gene: -; CDR3aa: CASSPGGAGDTQYF; CDR3nt: TGCGCCAGCAGCCCCGGAGGGGCGGGAGATACGCAGTATTTT
abundance: -; j_gene: TRBJ1-5; v_gene: TRBV19; d_gene: -; CDR3aa: CASSLPFVGTPRGGQPQHF; CDR3nt: TGTGCCAGTAGTTTGCCCTTCGTCGGGACACCAAGGGGAGGGCAGCCCCAGCATTTT
abundance: -; j_gene: TRBJ2-7; v_gene: TRBV7-9; d_gene: -; CDR3aa: CASSHSNRYEQYF; CDR3nt: TGTGCCAGCAGCCACAGTAACCGCTACGAGCAGTACTTC
abundance: -; j_gene: TRBJ1-2; v_gene: TRBV15; d_gene: -; CDR3aa: CATSRDGQDGYTF; CDR3nt: TGTGCCACCAGCAGAGATGGGCAGGATGGCTACACCTTC
abundance: -; j_gene: TRBJ1-2; v_gene: TRBV18; d_gene: TRBD1; CDR3aa: CASSPGTVYYGYTF; CDR3nt: TGTGCCAGCTCACCAGGGACAGTCTACTATGGCTACACCTTC
abundance: -; j_gene: TRBJ2-7; v_gene: TRBV6-5; d_gene: -; CDR3aa: CASSYRARGSEQYF; CDR3nt: TGTGCCAGCAGTTACCGGGCCAGGGGCTCCGAGCAGTACTTC
abundance: -; j_gene: TRBJ1-6; v_gene: TRBV2; d_gene: -; CDR3aa: CASREHSSYNSPLHF; CDR3nt: TGTGCCAGCAGGGAGCATAGCTCCTATAATTCACCCCTCCACTTT
abundance: -; j_gene: TRBJ1-6; v_gene: TRBV7-9; d_gene: -; CDR3aa: CASSLGQRRARSPLHF; CDR3nt: TGTGCCAGCAGCCTGGGGCAACGAAGGGCACGCTCACCCCTCCACTTT
abundance: -; j_gene: TRBJ1-1; v_gene: TRBV29-1; d_gene: -; CDR3aa: CSVLRGLEAFF; CDR3nt: TGCAGCGTTCTTAGGGGGTTGGAAGCTTTCTTT
abundance: once; j_gene: TRBJ1-3; v_gene: TRBV28; d_gene: TRBD1; CDR3aa: CASSPIGQGLNSGNTIYF; CDR3nt: TGTGCCAGCAGTCCCATTGGACAGGGGCTGAATTCTGGAAACACCATATATTTT
abundance: -; j_gene: TRBJ2-3; v_gene: TRBV3-1/TRBV3-2; d_gene: -; CDR3aa: CASSQVSSTQYF; CDR3nt: TGTGCCAGCAGCCAAGTGTCTAGCACGCAGTATTTT
abundance: -; j_gene: TRBJ1-2; v_gene: TRBV9; d_gene: -; CDR3aa: CASSPGPEANYGYTF; CDR3nt: TGTGCCAGCAGCCCTGGGCCCGAAGCTAACTATGGCTACACCTTC
abundance: -; j_gene: TRBJ1-2; v_gene: TRBV4-3; d_gene: -; CDR3aa: CASSQEAGPGGYTF; CDR3nt: TGCGCCAGCAGCCAAGAAGCAGGACCGGGGGGCTACACCTTC
abundance: few; j_gene: TRBJ2-2; v_gene: TRBV7-2; d_gene: TRBD1; CDR3aa: CASSLRVRQGDTGELFF; CDR3nt: TGTGCCAGCAGCTTAAGAGTCCGACAGGGGGACACCGGGGAGCTGTTTTTT
abundance: -; j_gene: TRBJ1-1; v_gene: TRBV6-5; d_gene: TRBD1; CDR3aa: CASSFGDRGTTEAFF; CDR3nt: TGTGCCAGCAGTTTTGGGGACAGGGGGACCACTGAAGCTTTCTTT
abundance: -; j_gene: TRBJ1-6; v_gene: TRBV4-1; d_gene: -; CDR3aa: CASSQVLSSGGTNNSPLHF; CDR3nt: TGCGCCAGCAGCCAAGTATTATCTAGTGGTGGTACTAATAATTCACCCCTCCACTTT
abundance: -; j_gene: TRBJ1-4; v_gene: TRBV19; d_gene: TRBD1; CDR3aa: CASSITRQGDEKLFF; CDR3nt: TGTGCCAGTAGTATAACCCGACAGGGAGATGAAAAACTGTTTTTT
abundance: -; j_gene: TRBJ2-1; v_gene: TRBV5-1; d_gene: TRBD1; CDR3aa: CASGTGGSYNEQFF; CDR3nt: TGCGCCAGCGGGACAGGGGGCTCCTACAATGAGCAGTTCTTC
abundance: -; j_gene: TRBJ2-5; v_gene: TRBV4-3; d_gene: -; CDR3aa: CASSQGGQETQYF; CDR3nt: TGCGCCAGCAGCCAAGGAGGACAAGAGACCCAGTACTTC
abundance: -; j_gene: TRBJ1-1; v_gene: TRBV3-1/TRBV3-2; d_gene: -; CDR3aa: CASSQVLMGAEAFF; CDR3nt: TGTGCCAGCAGCCAAGTTCTGATGGGAGCTGAAGCTTTCTTT
abundance: -; j_gene: TRBJ1-4; v_gene: TRBV2; d_gene: -; CDR3aa: CASSFGGSSTNEKLFF; CDR3nt: TGTGCCAGCAGTTTTGGAGGCTCGTCAACTAATGAAAAACTGTTTTTT
abundance: -; j_gene: TRBJ2-7; v_gene: TRBV18; d_gene: TRBD1; CDR3aa: CASSPQDRVGEQYF; CDR3nt: TGTGCCAGCTCCCCTCAGGACAGGGTAGGCGAGCAGTACTTC
abundance: -; j_gene: TRBJ2-1; v_gene: TRBV7-3; d_gene: -; CDR3aa: CASSLTSGTSYNEQFF; CDR3nt: TGTGCCAGCAGCTTAACCTCCGGGACAAGCTACAATGAGCAGTTCTTC
abundance: -; j_gene: TRBJ2-5; v_gene: TRBV20-1; d_gene: -; CDR3aa: CSPRIRETQYF; CDR3nt: TGCAGTCCTAGGATCCGGGAGACCCAGTACTTC
abundance: -; j_gene: TRBJ1-5; v_gene: TRBV6-5; d_gene: -; CDR3aa: CASRGRGYSNQPQHF; CDR3nt: TGTGCCAGCAGGGGAAGGGGATATAGCAATCAGCCCCAGCATTTT
abundance: -; j_gene: TRBJ1-1; v_gene: TRBV5-1; d_gene: -; CDR3aa: CASSLAPGFTEAFF; CDR3nt: TGCGCCAGCAGCTTGGCCCCGGGGTTCACTGAAGCTTTCTTT
abundance: -; j_gene: TRBJ2-3; v_gene: TRBV5-5; d_gene: -; CDR3aa: CASSFPGADTQYF; CDR3nt: TGTGCCAGCAGCTTTCCAGGGGCGGATACGCAGTATTTT
abundance: -; j_gene: TRBJ1-4; v_gene: TRBV4-1; d_gene: TRBD1; CDR3aa: CATRQSLTGVNEKLFF; CDR3nt: TGCGCCACCAGGCAATCGCTTACAGGGGTTAATGAAAAACTGTTTTTT
abundance: -; j_gene: TRBJ1-6; v_gene: TRBV12-5; d_gene: TRBD1; CDR3aa: CASGLGQGADSPLHF; CDR3nt: TGTGCTAGTGGTTTGGGACAGGGGGCCGACTCACCCCTCCACTTT
abundance: -; j_gene: TRBJ1-1; v_gene: TRBV11-2; d_gene: -; CDR3aa: CASSLGAGPGTEAFF; CDR3nt: TGTGCCAGCAGCTTAGGGGCAGGGCCCGGCACTGAAGCTTTCTTT
abundance: -; j_gene: TRBJ2-6; v_gene: TRBV7-9; d_gene: -; CDR3aa: CASSLGRAGANVLTF; CDR3nt: TGTGCCAGCAGCTTAGGTCGGGCTGGGGCCAACGTCCTGACTTTC